The 3 T cell receptor beta chains given below trace back to one sample, sequenced in a study of blood T cell repertoires in COVID-19. The method was immunoSEQ multiplex PCR; TCRdb's version includes in-frame clones alone and lacks a portion of them. The sample includes around 120,000 clones, about 74% of them seen just once. Sequenced input: peripheral blood. The source of these receptors is a man aged 65 to 85 with acute or convalescent COVID-19.

The chain combines TRBV18 with TRBJ2-3, with 8 bases fitting TRBD2. Germline V gene lookup returns CDR1 KGHSH and CDR2 LQKENI. This CDR3 spans 16 amino acids. Trimming cost V 2 bases and J 6 bases; bases outside gene matches: 10. The CDR3 DNA sequence: TGTGCCAGCTCACCATCCTCCAGCGGGAGCGTGGATACGCAGTATTTT. Translation gives CASSPSSSGSVDTQYF.

In this sample, this clone turned up once. The chain recombines TRBV30 with TRBJ2-5; tentative D call: TRBD2 (6 bases). V was pared by 0 bases and J by 5 bases, with 13 bases between. Germline CDR1 GTSNPN, CDR2 SVGIG (reference sequence). This CDR3 spans 14 amino acids. The CDR3: CAWSVGGRWETQYF. As DNA, the CDR3 is TGTGCCTGGAGTGTAGGAGGGCGGTGGGAGACCCAGTACTTC.

The V call is TRBV7-2, the J call TRBJ2-5, with 9 bases fitting TRBD2. V was clipped by 5 bases and J by 10 bases; unmatched bases: 2. There are 11 residues in the CDR3. Germline values: CDR1 SGHTA, CDR2 FQGNSA. The CDR3 DNA reads as TGTGCCAGCAGCGCGGGAGGGGGCCAGTACTTC. It encodes CASSAGGGQYF.